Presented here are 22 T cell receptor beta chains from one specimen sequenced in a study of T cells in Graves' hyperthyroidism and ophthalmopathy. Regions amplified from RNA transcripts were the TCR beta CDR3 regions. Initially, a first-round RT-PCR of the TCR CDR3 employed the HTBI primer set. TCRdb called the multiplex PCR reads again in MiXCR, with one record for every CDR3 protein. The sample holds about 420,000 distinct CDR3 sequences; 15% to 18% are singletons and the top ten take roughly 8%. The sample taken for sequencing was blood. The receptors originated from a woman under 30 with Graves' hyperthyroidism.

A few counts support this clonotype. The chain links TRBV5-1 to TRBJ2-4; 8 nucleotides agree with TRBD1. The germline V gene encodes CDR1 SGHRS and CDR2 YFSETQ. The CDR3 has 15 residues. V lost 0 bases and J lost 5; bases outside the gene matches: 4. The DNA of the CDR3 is TGCGCCAGCAGCTTGGTTGGCAGGGGGCAAAACATTCAGTACTTC. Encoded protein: CASSLVGRGQNIQYF.

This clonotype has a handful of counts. CDR3 sequence reads: CASKAGVSLYGYTF. In DNA form, the CDR3 reads TGTGCCAGCAAGGCGGGGGTTTCTCTCTATGGCTACACCTTC. The chain combines TRBV6-1 with TRBJ1-2, with D possibly TRBD1 on 5 matching bases. CDR3 length: 14 residues. V lost 7 bases to trimming and J lost 4 bases, with 16 bases between them. Germline-derived CDR1 and CDR2 are MNHNS and SASEGT.

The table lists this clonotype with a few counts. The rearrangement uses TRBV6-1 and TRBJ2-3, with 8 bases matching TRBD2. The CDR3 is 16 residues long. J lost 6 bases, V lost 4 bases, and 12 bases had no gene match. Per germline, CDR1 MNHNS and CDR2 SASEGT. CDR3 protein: CASSGSPGGGPDTQYF. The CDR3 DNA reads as TGTGCCAGCAGTGGGTCCCCCGGGGGGGGACCCGATACGCAGTATTTT.

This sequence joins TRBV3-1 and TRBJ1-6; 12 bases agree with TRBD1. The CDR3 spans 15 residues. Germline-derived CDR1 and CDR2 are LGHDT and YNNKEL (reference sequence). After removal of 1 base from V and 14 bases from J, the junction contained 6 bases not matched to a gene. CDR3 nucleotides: TGTGCCAGCAGCCAAGGCGGGACAGGGGGCTTCACCCTCCACTTT. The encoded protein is CASSQGGTGGFTLHF. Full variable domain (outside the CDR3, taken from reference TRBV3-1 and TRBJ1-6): DTAVSQTPKYLVTQMGNDKSIKCEQNLGHDTMYWYKQDSKKFLKIMFSYNNKELIINETVPNRFSPKSPDKAHLNLHINSLELGDSAVYFCASSQGGTGGFTLHFGNGTRLTVT.

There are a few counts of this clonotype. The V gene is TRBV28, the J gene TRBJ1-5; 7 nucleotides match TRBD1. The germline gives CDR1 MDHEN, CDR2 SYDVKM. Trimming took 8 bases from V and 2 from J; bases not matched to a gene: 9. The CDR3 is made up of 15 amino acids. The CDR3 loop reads CASLTRDSRNQPQHF. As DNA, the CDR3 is TGTGCCAGCTTAACCCGGGACAGCCGCAATCAGCCCCAGCATTTT. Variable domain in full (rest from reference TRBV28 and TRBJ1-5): DVKVTQSSRYLVKRTGEKVFLECVQDMDHENMFWYRQDPGLGLRLIYFSYDVKMKEKGDIPEGYSVSREKKERFSLILESASTNQTSMYLCASLTRDSRNQPQHFGDGTRLSIL.

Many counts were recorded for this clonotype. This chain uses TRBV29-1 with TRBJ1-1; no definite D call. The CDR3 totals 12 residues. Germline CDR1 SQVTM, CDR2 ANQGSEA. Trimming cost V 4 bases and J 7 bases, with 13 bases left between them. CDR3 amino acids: CSVVQEPLEAFF. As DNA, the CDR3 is TGCAGCGTTGTTCAGGAACCTCTTGAAGCTTTCTTT.

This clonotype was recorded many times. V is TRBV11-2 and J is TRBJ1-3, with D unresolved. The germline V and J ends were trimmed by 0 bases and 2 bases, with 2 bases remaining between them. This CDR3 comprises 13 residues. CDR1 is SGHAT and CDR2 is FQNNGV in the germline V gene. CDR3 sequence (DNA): TGTGCCAGCAGCTTAGAGCCTGGAAACACCATATATTTT. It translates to CASSLEPGNTIYF.

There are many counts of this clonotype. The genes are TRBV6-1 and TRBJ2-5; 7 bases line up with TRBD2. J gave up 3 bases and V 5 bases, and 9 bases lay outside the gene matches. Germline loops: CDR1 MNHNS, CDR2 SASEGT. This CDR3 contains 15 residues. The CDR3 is CASSYSFAGEETQYF. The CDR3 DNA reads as TGTGCCAGCAGTTATTCCTTTGCGGGGGAAGAGACCCAGTACTTC.

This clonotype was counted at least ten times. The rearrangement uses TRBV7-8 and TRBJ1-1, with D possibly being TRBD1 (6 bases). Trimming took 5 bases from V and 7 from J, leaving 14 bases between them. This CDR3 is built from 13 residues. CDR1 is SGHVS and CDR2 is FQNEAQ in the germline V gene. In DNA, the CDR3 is TGTGCCAGCAGCGCGGGACAAATACTTGAAGCTTTCTTT. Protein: CASSAGQILEAFF.

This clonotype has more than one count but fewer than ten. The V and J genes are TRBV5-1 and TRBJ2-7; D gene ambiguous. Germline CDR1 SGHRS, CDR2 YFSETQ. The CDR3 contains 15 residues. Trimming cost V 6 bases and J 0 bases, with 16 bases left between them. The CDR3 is CASTGWGLYSYEQYF. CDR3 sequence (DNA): TGCGCCAGCACCGGATGGGGTCTCTACTCCTACGAGCAGTACTTC.

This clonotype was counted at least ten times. The CDR3 here is CASSLRLAGGSRDTQYF. The CDR3 DNA is TGCGCCAGCAGCCTGCGACTAGCGGGAGGTTCGAGAGATACGCAGTATTTT. This chain connects TRBV5-1 to TRBJ2-3; 13 nucleotides match TRBD2. The CDR3 covers 17 residues. Losses at the gene ends were 4 bases for V and 5 bases for J; bases not matched to a gene: 10. CDR1 is SGHRS, CDR2 YFSETQ, per germline. Together with reference TRBV5-1 and TRBJ2-3, the CDR3 gives the full variable domain: KAGVTQTPRYLIKTRGQQVTLSCSPISGHRSVSWYQQTPGQGLQFLFEYFSETQRNKGNFPGRFSGRQFSNSRSEMNVSTLELGDSALYLCASSLRLAGGSRDTQYFGPGTRLTVL.

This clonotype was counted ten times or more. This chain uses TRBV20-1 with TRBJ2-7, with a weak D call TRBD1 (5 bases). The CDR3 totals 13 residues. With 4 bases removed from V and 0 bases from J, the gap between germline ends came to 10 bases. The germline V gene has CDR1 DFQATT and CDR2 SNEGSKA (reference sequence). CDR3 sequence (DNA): TGCAGTGCTATGGGGCCTTCCTCCTACGAGCAGTACTTC. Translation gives CSAMGPSSYEQYF.

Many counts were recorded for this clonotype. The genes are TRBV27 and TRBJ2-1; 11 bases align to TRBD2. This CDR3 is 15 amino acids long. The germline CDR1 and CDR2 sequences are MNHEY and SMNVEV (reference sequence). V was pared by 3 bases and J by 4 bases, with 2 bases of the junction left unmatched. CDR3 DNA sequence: TGTGCCAGCAGTTTGGGACTAGCGGTTTACAATGAGCAGTTCTTC. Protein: CASSLGLAVYNEQFF.

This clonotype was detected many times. The CDR3 sequence: CASSLTPGGKGETQYF. As DNA, the CDR3 is TGTGCCAGCAGTCTGACCCCAGGGGGCAAAGGAGAGACCCAGTACTTC. J is TRBJ2-5 and V is TRBV27; 8 bases map to TRBD1. J lost 4 bases, V lost 5 bases, and 12 bases had no gene match. Germline V gene sequence: CDR1 MNHEY, CDR2 SMNVEV (reference sequence). The CDR3 runs to 16 residues.

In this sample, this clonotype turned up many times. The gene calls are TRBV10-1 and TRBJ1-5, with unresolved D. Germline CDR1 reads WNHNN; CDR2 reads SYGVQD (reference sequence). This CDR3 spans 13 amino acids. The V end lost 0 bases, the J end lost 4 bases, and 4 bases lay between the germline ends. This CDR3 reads CASSESGNQPQHF. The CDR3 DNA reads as TGCGCCAGCAGTGAGTCCGGAAATCAGCCCCAGCATTTT.

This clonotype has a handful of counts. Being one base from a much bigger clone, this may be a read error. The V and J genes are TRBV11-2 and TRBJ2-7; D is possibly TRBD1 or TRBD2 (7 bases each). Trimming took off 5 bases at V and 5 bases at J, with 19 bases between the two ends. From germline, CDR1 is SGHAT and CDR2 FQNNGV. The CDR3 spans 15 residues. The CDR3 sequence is CASSTQRDRSHEQYF. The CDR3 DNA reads TGTGCCAGCAGCACCCAGCGGGACAGATCCCACGAGCAGTACTTC.

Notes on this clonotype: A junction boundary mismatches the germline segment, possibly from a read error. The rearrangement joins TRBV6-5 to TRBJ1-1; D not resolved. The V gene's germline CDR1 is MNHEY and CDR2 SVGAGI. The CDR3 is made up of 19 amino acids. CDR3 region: CVSSYPGRAWTFVDAEAFF. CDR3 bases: TGTGTCAGCAGTTATCCGGGGAGGGCTTGGACCTTCGTGGACGCTGAAGCTTTCTTT.

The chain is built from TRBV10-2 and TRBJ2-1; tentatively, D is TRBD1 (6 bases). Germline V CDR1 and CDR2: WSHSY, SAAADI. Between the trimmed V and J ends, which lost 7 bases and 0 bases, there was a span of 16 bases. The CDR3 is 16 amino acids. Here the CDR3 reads CASKPTGSSSYNEQFF. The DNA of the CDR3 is TGCGCCAGCAAGCCGACAGGTTCATCCTCCTACAATGAGCAGTTCTTC.

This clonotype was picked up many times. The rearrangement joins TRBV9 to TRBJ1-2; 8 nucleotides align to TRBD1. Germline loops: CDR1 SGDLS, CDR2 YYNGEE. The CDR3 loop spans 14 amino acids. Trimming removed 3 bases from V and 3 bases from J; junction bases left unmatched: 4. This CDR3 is CASSEDRVYYGYTF. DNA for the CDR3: TGTGCCAGCAGCGAGGACAGGGTGTACTATGGCTACACCTTC.

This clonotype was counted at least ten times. The CDR3 DNA is TGTGCCAGCAGCTTACGACTAGCGGCCTACAATGAGCAGTTCTTC. Encoded protein: CASSLRLAAYNEQFF. The chain joins TRBV7-6 to TRBJ2-1, with 9 bases matching TRBD2. The CDR3 loop spans 15 amino acids. Germline V gene lookup returns CDR1 SGHVS and CDR2 FNYEAQ. J lost 2 bases, V lost 2 bases, and 1 base had no gene match.

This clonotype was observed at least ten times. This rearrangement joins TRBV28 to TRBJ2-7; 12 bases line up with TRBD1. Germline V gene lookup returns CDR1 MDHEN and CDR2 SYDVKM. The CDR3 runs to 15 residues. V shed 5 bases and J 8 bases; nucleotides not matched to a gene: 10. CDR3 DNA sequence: TGTGCCAGCAGTGTAAGGGACAGGGGGCGCGTAAAGCAGTACTTC. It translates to CASSVRDRGRVKQYF.

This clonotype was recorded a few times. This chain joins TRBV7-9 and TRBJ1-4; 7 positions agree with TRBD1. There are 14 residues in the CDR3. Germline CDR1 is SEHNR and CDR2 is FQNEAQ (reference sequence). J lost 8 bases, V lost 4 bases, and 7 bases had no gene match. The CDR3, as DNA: TGTGCCAGCAGCTGGGGACAGCTTGGAGAAAAACTGTTTTTT. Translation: CASSWGQLGEKLFF.